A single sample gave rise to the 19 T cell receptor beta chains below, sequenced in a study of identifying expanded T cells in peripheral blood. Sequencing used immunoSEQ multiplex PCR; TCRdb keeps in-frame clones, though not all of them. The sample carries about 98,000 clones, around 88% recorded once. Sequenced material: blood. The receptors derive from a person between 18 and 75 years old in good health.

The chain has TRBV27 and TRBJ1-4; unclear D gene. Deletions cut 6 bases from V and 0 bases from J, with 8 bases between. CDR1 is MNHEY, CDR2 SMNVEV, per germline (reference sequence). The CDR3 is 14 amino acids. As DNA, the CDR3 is TGTGCCAGCAGCTTAGCTCCAACTAATGAAAAACTGTTTTTT. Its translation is CASSLAPTNEKLFF.

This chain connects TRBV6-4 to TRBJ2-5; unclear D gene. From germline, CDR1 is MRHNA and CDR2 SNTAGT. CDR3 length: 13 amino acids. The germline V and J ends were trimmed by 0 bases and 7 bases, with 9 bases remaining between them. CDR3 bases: TGTGCCAGCAGTGACTCCGTTTGGGGGACCCAGTACTTC. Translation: CASSDSVWGTQYF.

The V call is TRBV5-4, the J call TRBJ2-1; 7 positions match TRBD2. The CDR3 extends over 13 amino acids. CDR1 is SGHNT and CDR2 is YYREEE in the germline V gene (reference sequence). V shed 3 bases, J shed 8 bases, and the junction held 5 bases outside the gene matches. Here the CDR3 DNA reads TGTGCCAGCAGCTGGGCGGGAGAAGATGAGCAGTTCTTC. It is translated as CASSWAGEDEQFF.

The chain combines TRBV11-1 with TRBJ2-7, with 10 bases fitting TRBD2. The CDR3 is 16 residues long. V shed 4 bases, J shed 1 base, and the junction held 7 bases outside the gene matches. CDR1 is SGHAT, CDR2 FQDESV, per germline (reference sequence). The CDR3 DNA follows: TGTGCCAGCAGCTCGGTAGGTAGCGGGGGGTCCTACGAGCAGTACTTC. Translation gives CASSSVGSGGSYEQYF.

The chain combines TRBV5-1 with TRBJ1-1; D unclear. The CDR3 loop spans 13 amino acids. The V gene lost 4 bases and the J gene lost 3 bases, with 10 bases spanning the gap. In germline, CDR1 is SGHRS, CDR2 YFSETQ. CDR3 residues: CASSRGVDTEAFF. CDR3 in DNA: TGCGCCAGCAGCCGCGGGGTGGACACTGAAGCTTTCTTT.

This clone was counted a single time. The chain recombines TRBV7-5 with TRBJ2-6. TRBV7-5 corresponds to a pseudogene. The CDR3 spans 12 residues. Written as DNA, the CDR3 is TGTGCCAGAAGCCCTGGGGCCAACGTCCTGACTTTC. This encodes CARSPGANVLTF.

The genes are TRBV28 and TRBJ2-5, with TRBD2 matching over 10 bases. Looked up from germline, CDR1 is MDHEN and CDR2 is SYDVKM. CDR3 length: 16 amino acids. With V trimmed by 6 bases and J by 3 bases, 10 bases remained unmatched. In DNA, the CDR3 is TGTGCCAGCAGGGACGCCGGGACTAGCGAGGAAGAGACCCAGTACTTC. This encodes CASRDAGTSEEETQYF.

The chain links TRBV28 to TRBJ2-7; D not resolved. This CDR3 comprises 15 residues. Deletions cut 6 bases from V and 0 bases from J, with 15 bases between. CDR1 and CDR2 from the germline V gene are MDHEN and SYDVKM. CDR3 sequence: CASRFRALDSYEQYF. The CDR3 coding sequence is TGTGCCAGCAGGTTTCGGGCCCTTGACTCCTACGAGCAGTACTTC.

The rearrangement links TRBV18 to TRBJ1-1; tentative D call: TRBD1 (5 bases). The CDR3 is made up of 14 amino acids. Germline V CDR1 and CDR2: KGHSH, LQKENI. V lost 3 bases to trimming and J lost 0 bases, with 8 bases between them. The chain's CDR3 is CASSPTGLNTEAFF. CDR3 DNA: TGTGCCAGCTCACCTACGGGGCTGAACACTGAAGCTTTCTTT.

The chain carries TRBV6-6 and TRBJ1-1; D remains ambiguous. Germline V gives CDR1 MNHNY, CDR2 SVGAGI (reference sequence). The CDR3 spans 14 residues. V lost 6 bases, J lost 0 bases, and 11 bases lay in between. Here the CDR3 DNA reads TGTGCCAGCAGCCCCACGGCAGTGAACACTGAAGCTTTCTTT. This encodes CASSPTAVNTEAFF.

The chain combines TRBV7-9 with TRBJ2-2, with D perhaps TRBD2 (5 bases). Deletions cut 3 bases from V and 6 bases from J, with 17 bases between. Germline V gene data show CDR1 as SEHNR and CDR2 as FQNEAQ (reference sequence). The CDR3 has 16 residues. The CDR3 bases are TGTGCCAGCAGCTTCGAGAAACGAGCGGTGGCCGGGGAGCTGTTTTTT. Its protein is CASSFEKRAVAGELFF.

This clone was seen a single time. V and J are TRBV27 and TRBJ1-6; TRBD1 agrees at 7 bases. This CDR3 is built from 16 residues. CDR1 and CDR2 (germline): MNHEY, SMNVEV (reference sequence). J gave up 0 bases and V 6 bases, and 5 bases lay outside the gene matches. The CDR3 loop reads CASSPGTASYNSPLHF. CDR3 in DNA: TGTGCCAGCAGCCCAGGGACAGCCTCCTATAATTCACCCCTCCACTTT.

The CDR3 bases are TGTGCCACCAGCAGAGGGCCCTGGGTTGCAACTAATGAAAAACTGTTTTTT. This sequence encodes CATSRGPWVATNEKLFF. V and J are TRBV15 and TRBJ1-4; D unclear. Trimming stripped 1 base from V and 0 bases from J, with 12 bases between. The CDR3 consists of 17 residues. Germline V gene data show CDR1 as LNHNV and CDR2 as YYDKDF (reference sequence). Based on the CDR3 plus reference TRBV15 and TRBJ1-4, the full variable domain is DAMVIQNPRYQVTQFGKPVTLSCSQTLNHNVMYWYQQKSSQAPKLLFHYYDKDFNNEADTPDNFQSRRPNTSFCFLDIRSPGLGDTAMYLCATSRGPWVATNEKLFFGSGTQLSVL.

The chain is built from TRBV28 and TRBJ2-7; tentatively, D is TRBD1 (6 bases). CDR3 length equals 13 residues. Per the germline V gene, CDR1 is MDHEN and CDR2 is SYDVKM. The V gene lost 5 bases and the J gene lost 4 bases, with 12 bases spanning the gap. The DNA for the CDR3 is TGTGCCAGCAGTCTGGGACATAAGTACGAGCAGTACTTC. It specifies CASSLGHKYEQYF.

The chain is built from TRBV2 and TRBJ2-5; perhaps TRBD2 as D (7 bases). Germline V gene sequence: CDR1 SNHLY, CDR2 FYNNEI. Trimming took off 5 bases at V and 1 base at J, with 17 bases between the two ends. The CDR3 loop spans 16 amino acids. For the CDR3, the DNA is TGTGCCAGCAGTCCCCCCGGCGGGGGCGGCCAAGAGACCCAGTACTTC. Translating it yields CASSPPGGGGQETQYF.

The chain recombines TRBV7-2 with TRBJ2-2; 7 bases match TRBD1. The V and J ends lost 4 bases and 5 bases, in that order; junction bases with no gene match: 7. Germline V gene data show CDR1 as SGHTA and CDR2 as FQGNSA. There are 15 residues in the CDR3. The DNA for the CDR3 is TGTGCCAGCAGCTACAGGGGATTGGGGACCGGGGAGCTGTTTTTT. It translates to CASSYRGLGTGELFF.

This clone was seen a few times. In DNA, the CDR3 is TGTGCCAGCAGCCCCCAAAGAGCGGGAAGGAACAATGAGCAGTTCTTC. Translating gives CASSPQRAGRNNEQFF. J is TRBJ2-1 and V is TRBV11-2; 7 bases align to TRBD2. The length of the CDR3 is 16 residues. Germline V gene sequence: CDR1 SGHAT, CDR2 FQNNGV. J was trimmed by 5 bases and V by 5 bases; bases with no gene match: 12.

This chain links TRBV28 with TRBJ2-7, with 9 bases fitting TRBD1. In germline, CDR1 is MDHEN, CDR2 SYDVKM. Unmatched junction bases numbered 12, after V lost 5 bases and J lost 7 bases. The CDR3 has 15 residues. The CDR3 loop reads CASSPTTGTGSEQYF. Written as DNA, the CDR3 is TGTGCCAGCAGTCCCACCACCGGGACAGGGTCTGAGCAGTACTTC.

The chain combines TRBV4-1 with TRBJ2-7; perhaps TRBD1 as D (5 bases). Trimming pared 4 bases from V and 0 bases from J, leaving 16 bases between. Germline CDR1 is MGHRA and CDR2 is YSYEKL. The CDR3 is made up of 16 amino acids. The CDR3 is CASSRGQGPNSYEQYF. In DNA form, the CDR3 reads TGCGCCAGCAGCCGGGGCCAGGGCCCCAACTCCTACGAGCAGTACTTC.